This T cell receptor (beta chain) was retrieved from a study of Graves' ophthalmopathy and Graves' hyperthyroidism. Whole-study context: Before any treatment was given, at initial diagnosis, peripheral blood was collected. Study conclusions and caveats: Thyroid clonotypes that were expanded above 0.001 frequency mostly also appeared in blood.

In this sample, this clonotype turned up many times. The antigen is not known. Ophthalmopathy was moderately-to-severely active, CAS at least 3, NOSPECS at least 4, lasting under 3 months. Additional autoimmune diseases, uncontrolled infections, pregnancy or lactation disqualified patients. CDR3 size: 18 residues. The J segment lost 5 bases and the V segment lost 4 bases, leaving 17 bases of the junction unmatched. Germline values: CDR1 DFQATT, CDR2 SNEGSKA (reference sequence). TCR beta CDR3 amplification used RNA transcripts. An opening RT-PCR round employed HTBI primers and preceded a second-round multiplex PCR. TCRdb independently ran MiXCR on the multiplex PCR reads; one entry per CDR3 protein. The table includes about 480,000 distinct CDR3 sequences, around an eighth detected once.

The sequencing sample was made of blood. The chain employs TRBV20-1 and TRBJ2-5, with 12 positions matching TRBD2. This clonotype originated in a woman under 40 with Graves' ophthalmopathy. The CDR3 nucleotides are TGCAGTGCTATCACGGGACTAGCGGGCCGCATGGGGGAGGAGACCCAGTACTTC. Residues: CSAITGLAGRMGEETQYF.